One and the same sample provided the 22 T cell receptor beta chains below, sequenced in a study of blood T cells in healthy people across ages (dated by TCRdb to the mid-2010s). Library creation used 5' RACE. Data came from an Illumina HiSeq 2500. A second PCR of roughly 6 to 12 cycles was run with a J-beta primer mix and a sample-barcoded 5' primer. TCRdb handled the public reads itself, with Q25 trimming in fastp and clone calling in MiXCR, and kept productive beta chains. Rows are unified per CDR3 protein, each entry keeping the most common DNA and genes. Recorded for this sample are more than 700,000 distinct CDR3 sequences; about 42% of them occurred a single time. Around 18% of the sample is held by the ten biggest clonotypes. The material sequenced was blood. These receptors all come from a man older than 75 in good health.

With regard to this clonotype: A much larger clone differs from this one at a single base, so this may be a read error. The V and J genes are TRBV28 and TRBJ2-3; the D is unclear. Germline loops: CDR1 MDHEN, CDR2 SYDVKM. V was trimmed by 2 bases and J by 4 bases, leaving 16 bases between them. The CDR3 is made up of 16 amino acids. The CDR3 reads CASSLTPAARADTQYF. In nucleotides, the CDR3 is TGTGCCAGCAGTTTAACCCCGGCGGCAAGGGCAGATACGCAGTATTTT.

The chain joins TRBV12-3 or TRBV12-4 to TRBJ2-5; 8 bases line up with TRBD1. V lost 6 bases, J lost 3 bases, and 6 bases stayed unmatched. This CDR3 has 14 residues. The CDR3 DNA is TGTGCCAGCAGCCAGGGGGCGTCGAAAGAGACCCAGTACTTC. Translating it yields CASSQGASKETQYF.

This clonotype showed up just a few times. The gene calls are TRBV30 and TRBJ2-7, with 7 bases lining up with TRBD2. Per the germline V gene, CDR1 is GTSNPN and CDR2 is SVGIG (reference sequence). With V trimmed by 0 bases and J by 4 bases, 3 bases remained unmatched. This CDR3 spans 13 amino acids. The DNA of the CDR3 is TGTGCCTGGAGTGTCGGGACTAAATACGAGCAGTACTTC. Its protein is CAWSVGTKYEQYF.

This clonotype was picked up many times. The rearrangement uses TRBV7-8 and TRBJ2-7; no reliable D call. The germline V and J ends were trimmed by 5 bases and 5 bases, with 16 bases remaining between them. There are 14 residues in the CDR3. Per germline, CDR1 SGHVS and CDR2 FQNEAQ. The CDR3 here is CASSPLSGPHEQYF. DNA for the CDR3: TGTGCCAGCAGCCCACTCTCCGGGCCCCACGAGCAGTACTTC. Full variable domain (outside the CDR3, taken from reference TRBV7-8 and TRBJ2-7): GAGVSQSPRYKVAKRGQDVALRCDPISGHVSLFWYQQALGQGPEFLTYFQNEAQLDKSGLPSDRFFAERPEGSVSTLKIQRTQQEDSAVYLCASSPLSGPHEQYFGPGTRLTVT.

The CDR3, as DNA: TGTGCCAGCAGCTTAGCGGCCCCGCACTACGAGCAGTACTTC. Translation gives CASSLAAPHYEQYF. The genes are TRBV7-2 and TRBJ2-7; the D is unclear. Trimming left V 0 bases short and J 3 bases short, with 9 bases between. In germline, CDR1 is SGHTA, CDR2 FQGNSA. The CDR3 is 14 residues long.

The table lists this clonotype with a few counts. This rearrangement joins TRBV6-6 to TRBJ2-3; no clear D. The ends were cut back, 4 bases at V and 7 bases at J, with 12 bases in the middle. This CDR3 contains 13 residues. Germline values: CDR1 MNHNY, CDR2 SVGAGI (reference sequence). The CDR3 loop is CASSLGLGNTQYF. The CDR3 DNA reads TGTGCCAGCAGTTTGGGTTTGGGCAATACGCAGTATTTT.

This clonotype turned up a few times. The V gene is TRBV9, the J gene TRBJ2-7; D is possibly TRBD1 (6 bases). Germline CDR1 is SGDLS and CDR2 is YYNGEE. This CDR3 region has 14 residues. V was shortened by 4 bases and J by 6 bases, with 17 bases between the two germline ends. The CDR3 DNA is TGTGCCAGCAGCAGACGACAGGATTCGGGCGAGCAGTACTTC. Its protein is CASSRRQDSGEQYF.

The chain recombines TRBV5-1 with TRBJ1-2; D not certain. The germline CDR1 and CDR2 sequences are SGHRS and YFSETQ. This CDR3 has 14 residues. With 3 bases removed from V and 7 bases from J, the gap between germline ends came to 16 bases. The CDR3: CASSSGGLLSGYTF. The CDR3 DNA is TGCGCCAGCAGCTCAGGAGGGCTCCTCAGTGGCTACACCTTC.

This clonotype was observed a handful of times. The V and J genes are TRBV12-3 or TRBV12-4 and TRBJ2-1; the D gene is possibly TRBD2 (5 bases). This CDR3 contains 15 residues. V dropped 5 bases and J dropped 5 bases, with 16 bases sitting between them. The CDR3, as DNA: TGTGCCAGCAGTCATCTAGACGGGAACCACAATGAGCAGTTCTTC. Its translation: CASSHLDGNHNEQFF.

The J gene is TRBJ2-5, the V gene TRBV5-8, with D tentatively TRBD1 (6 bases). The CDR3 totals 12 residues. In germline, CDR1 is SGHTS, CDR2 YDEGEE. V lost 3 bases to trimming and J lost 9 bases, with 12 bases between them. The CDR3 protein is CASSWGQLAQYF. The CDR3 DNA reads as TGTGCCAGCAGCTGGGGGCAGCTGGCCCAGTACTTC.

Points on this clonotype: A read error may explain this, as a much larger clone is one base away. The J gene is TRBJ2-7, the V gene TRBV28, with 7 bases matching TRBD1. The V gene end was trimmed by 2 bases and the J gene end by 2 bases; junction bases not matched to a gene: 9. This CDR3 has 16 amino acids. The V gene's germline CDR1 is MDHEN and CDR2 SYDVKM. In DNA form, the CDR3 reads TGTGCCAGCAGTTTACGGGGACAGTTAAACCCCTACGAGCAGTACTTC. Translation gives CASSLRGQLNPYEQYF.

This clonotype was found once. This chain's CDR3 is CASSLNAVSAYTDTQYF. As DNA, the CDR3 is TGTGCCAGCAGCCTAAACGCGGTTAGCGCATACACAGATACGCAGTATTTT. The gene calls are TRBV7-2 and TRBJ2-3; D perhaps matches TRBD2 (5 bases). This CDR3 comprises 17 residues. V was shortened by 5 bases and J by 2 bases, with 20 bases between the two germline ends. Per the germline V gene, CDR1 is SGHTA and CDR2 is FQGNSA.

This clonotype was recorded at least ten times. V is TRBV20-1 and J is TRBJ2-7, with 12 bases lining up with TRBD2. The CDR3 extends over 14 amino acids. Germline trimming cut 6 bases from V and 6 bases from J; bases unmatched to any gene: 9. CDR1 is DFQATT and CDR2 is SNEGSKA in the germline V gene (reference sequence). The CDR3 DNA reads as TGCAGTGCCCCGACTAGCGGGAGAGGAATCGAGCAGTACTTC. Translation gives CSAPTSGRGIEQYF.

This clonotype was seen more than once but under ten times. This chain's CDR3 is CSASWLETQYF. The CDR3 region has the DNA TGCAGTGCTAGTTGGTTGGAGACCCAGTACTTC. The rearrangement uses TRBV20-1 and TRBJ2-5; D gene uncertain. The CDR3 is 11 residues long. The germline V gene has CDR1 DFQATT and CDR2 SNEGSKA (reference sequence). V lost 3 bases and J 5 bases, leaving 7 bases between the germline ends.

The table lists this clonotype with a few counts. The chain has TRBV27 and TRBJ2-7; possible D gene TRBD2, 5 bases. The CDR3 sequence is 14 residues long. The V gene's germline CDR1 is MNHEY and CDR2 SMNVEV (reference sequence). Trimming cost V 0 bases and J 1 base, with 7 bases left between them. CDR3 in amino acids: CASSLSEGSYEQYF. The CDR3 DNA sequence: TGTGCCAGCAGTTTATCAGAGGGTTCCTACGAGCAGTACTTC.

The chain uses TRBV14 and TRBJ2-3; the D gene could be TRBD1 or TRBD2 (5 bases each). The V end lost 0 bases, the J end lost 4 bases, and 14 bases lay between the germline ends. The CDR3 spans 16 residues. Germline loops: CDR1 SGHDN, CDR2 FVKESK. As DNA, the CDR3 is TGTGCCAGCAGCCAAGATGTGGGTCGAGGGGCAGATACGCAGTATTTT. It is translated as CASSQDVGRGADTQYF.

The chain is built from TRBV4-2 and TRBJ1-4; no reliable D call. Trimming took 4 bases from V and 4 from J, leaving 10 bases between them. The length of the CDR3 is 14 residues. Germline V CDR1 and CDR2: LGHNA, YNFKEQ. The DNA of the CDR3 is TGTGCCAGCAGCCCTCAGAGAGTTAATGAAAAACTGTTTTTT. This gives the protein CASSPQRVNEKLFF.

This clonotype was counted at least ten times. V is TRBV24-1 and J is TRBJ2-1; 7 nucleotides match TRBD2. V was pared by 6 bases and J by 2 bases, with 12 bases of the junction left unmatched. The CDR3 is 17 residues long. Germline values: CDR1 KGHDR, CDR2 SFDVKD. Here the CDR3 DNA reads TGTGCCACCAGTCCCAAGGCGGGGCTAGCGGCCTACAATGAGCAGTTCTTC. This sequence encodes CATSPKAGLAAYNEQFF.

V is TRBV12-3 or TRBV12-4 and J is TRBJ2-7; 8 positions match TRBD1. This CDR3 contains 15 residues. J was trimmed by 2 bases and V by 10 bases; bases with no gene match: 13. The CDR3 sequence is CATKRDIQGAYEQYF. CDR3 coding DNA: TGTGCCACCAAAAGGGATATACAGGGGGCCTACGAGCAGTACTTC.

This chain links TRBV12-3 or TRBV12-4 with TRBJ1-2; D remains unclear. Trimming pared 5 bases from V and 5 bases from J, leaving 12 bases between. The CDR3 has 13 amino acids. The CDR3 region has the DNA TGTGCCAGCAGTGAGGCAGAGCCGTATGGCTACACCTTC. Encoded protein: CASSEAEPYGYTF.

V is TRBV29-1 and J is TRBJ1-4; D possibly corresponds to TRBD1 (5 bases). Germline CDR1 SQVTM, CDR2 ANQGSEA. V lost 6 bases to trimming and J lost 8 bases, with 7 bases between them. CDR3 size: 10 residues. CDR3 region: CSVRQEKLFF. CDR3 DNA: TGCAGCGTACGACAGGAAAAACTGTTTTTT.

CDR3 residues: CASSAGTSGRAREQYF. The CDR3 bases are TGTGCCAGCAGTGCCGGGACTAGCGGGAGGGCCAGAGAGCAGTACTTC. The V and J genes are TRBV2 and TRBJ2-7; 16 bases align to TRBD2. CDR3 length: 16 amino acids. V dropped 4 bases and J dropped 7; count of bases not matched to a gene: 7. The germline gives CDR1 SNHLY, CDR2 FYNNEI. The variable domain in full, with the rest retrieved from reference TRBV2 and TRBJ2-7, is EPEVTQTPSHQVTQMGQEVILRCVPISNHLYFYWYRQILGQKVEFLVSFYNNEISEKSEIFDDQFSVERPDGSNFTLKIRSTKLEDSAMYFCASSAGTSGRAREQYFGPGTRLTVT.